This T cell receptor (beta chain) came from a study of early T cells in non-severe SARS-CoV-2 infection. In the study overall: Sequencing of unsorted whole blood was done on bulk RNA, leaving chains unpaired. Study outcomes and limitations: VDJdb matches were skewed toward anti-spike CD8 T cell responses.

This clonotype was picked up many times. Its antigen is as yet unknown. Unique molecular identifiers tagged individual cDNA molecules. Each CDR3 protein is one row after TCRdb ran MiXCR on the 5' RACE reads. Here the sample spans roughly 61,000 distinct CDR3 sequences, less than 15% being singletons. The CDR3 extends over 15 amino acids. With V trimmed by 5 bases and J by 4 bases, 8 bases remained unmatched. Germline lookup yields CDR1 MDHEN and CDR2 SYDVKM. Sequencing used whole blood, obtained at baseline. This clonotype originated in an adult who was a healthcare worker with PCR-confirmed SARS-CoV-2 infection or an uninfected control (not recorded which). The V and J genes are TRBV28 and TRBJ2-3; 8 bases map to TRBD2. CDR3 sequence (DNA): TGTGCCAGCAGTATTCAGCGGGAGTTGGCAGATACGCAGTATTTT. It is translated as CASSIQRELADTQYF.